Following are 27 T cell receptor beta chains from one sample sequenced in a study of T cells after yellow fever vaccination. TCRdb reprocessed the 5' RACE reads with MiXCR, giving one entry per CDR3 protein. The repertoire holds 250,000 to 300,000 distinct CDR3 sequences, with 7.5% to 9.5% as singletons. Here the sequenced sample was CD4+ T cells sorted from PBMCs, taken 5 days after the yellow fever booster vaccination. The origin of the receptors is a young man who received the YFV17D yellow fever vaccine.

There are many counts of this clonotype. CDR3 sequence (DNA): TGTGCCAGCAGTCAGCAGTCGGAACGGGAGTACGTC. This gives the protein CASSQQSEREYV. The rearrangement joins TRBV6-1 to TRBJ2-7; D is uncertain. With 5 bases removed from V and 11 bases from J, the gap between germline ends came to 16 bases. The CDR3 is 12 amino acids. Germline values: CDR1 MNHNS, CDR2 SASEGT.

The gene calls are TRBV10-3 and TRBJ2-1; 7 bases align to TRBD1. CDR1 and CDR2 (germline): ENHRY, SYGVKD. V lost 6 bases, J lost 10 bases, and 9 bases stayed unmatched. This CDR3 spans 13 amino acids. In DNA form, the CDR3 reads TGTGCCATCAGAGAAACAGGGGAAAGCGAGCAGTTCTTC. Translated, it gives CAIRETGESEQFF.

V gene TRBV5-1 combines with J gene TRBJ2-3; D gene ambiguous. The germline V gene has CDR1 SGHRS and CDR2 YFSETQ. CDR3 size: 11 residues. Trimming left V 7 bases short and J 6 bases short, with 9 bases between. In nucleotides, the CDR3 is TGCGCCAGCCACGCGAGGGATACGCAGTATTTT. Its translation: CASHARDTQYF.

V gene TRBV6-5 combines with J gene TRBJ1-2; a possible D gene is TRBD1 (5 bases). CDR3 length: 15 residues. Trimming removed 2 bases from V and 3 bases from J, with 13 bases in between. Germline CDR1 is MNHEY and CDR2 is SVGAGI. CDR3 DNA: TGTGCCAGCAGTTACCAAGCAGGGCAGCACTATGGCTACACCTTC. Its translation is CASSYQAGQHYGYTF.

This clonotype appeared many times. The J gene is TRBJ1-6, the V gene TRBV5-1; the D is unclear. Germline CDR1 is SGHRS and CDR2 is YFSETQ. The germline V and J ends were trimmed by 3 bases and 13 bases, with 14 bases remaining between them. CDR3 size: 13 residues. The CDR3 here is CASSWAAGGPLHF. The CDR3 DNA sequence: TGCGCCAGCAGCTGGGCTGCGGGAGGGCCCCTCCACTTT.

V usage is TRBV28 and J usage is TRBJ2-7; possibly TRBD1 for D (6 bases). The CDR3 spans 13 residues. The germline gives CDR1 MDHEN, CDR2 SYDVKM. Trimming shortened V by 5 bases and J by 2 bases, and 10 bases separated the two germline ends. CDR3 nucleotides: TGTGCCAGCAGTAGACAGGTCCCCTACGAGCAGTACGTC. This sequence encodes CASSRQVPYEQYV.

The V call is TRBV29-1, the J call TRBJ2-7, with TRBD1 matching 9 bases. This CDR3 region has 12 residues. Looked up from germline, CDR1 is SQVTM and CDR2 is ANQGSEA. The V and J ends lost 6 bases and 5 bases, in that order; junction bases with no gene match: 5. CDR3: CSVDGQGNEQYF. The DNA for the CDR3 is TGCAGCGTCGACGGACAGGGGAACGAGCAGTACTTC.

In this sample, this clonotype turned up a few times. The gene calls are TRBV5-1 and TRBJ2-3; 7 bases fit TRBD1. Germline lookup yields CDR1 SGHRS and CDR2 YFSETQ. The CDR3 is made up of 15 amino acids. J was trimmed by 2 bases and V by 2 bases; bases with no gene match: 5. The CDR3 region has the DNA TGCGCCAGCAGCTTAGGACAGGCCACCACAGATACGCAGTATTTT. Translation gives CASSLGQATTDTQYF.

This clonotype has a count of ten or more. V and J are TRBV5-1 and TRBJ2-2, with D maybe TRBD2 (6 bases). V lost 2 bases and J 3 bases, leaving 11 bases between the germline ends. The CDR3 is 15 amino acids. Germline CDR1 reads SGHRS; CDR2 reads YFSETQ. The CDR3 sequence is CASSFTSSDTGELFF. CDR3 DNA: TGCGCCAGCAGCTTCACTAGCTCAGACACCGGGGAGCTGTTTTTT.

The V and J genes are TRBV4-3 and TRBJ1-5, with no clear D. The CDR3 length is 15 residues. Between the trimmed V and J ends, which lost 0 bases and 7 bases, there was a span of 13 bases. Germline CDR1 LGHNA, CDR2 YSLEER. The CDR3 region is CASSQERLGGQPQHF. DNA for the CDR3: TGCGCCAGCAGCCAAGAAAGGTTAGGAGGGCAGCCCCAGCATTTT.

This clonotype was found many times. V usage is TRBV7-2 and J usage is TRBJ2-2; no definite D call. The V end was cut by 5 bases, the J end by 0 bases, with 7 bases between. CDR1 and CDR2 (germline): SGHTA, FQGNSA. The CDR3 has 14 amino acids. Here the CDR3 reads CASSPSTNTGELFF. In nucleotides, the CDR3 is TGTGCCAGCAGCCCGTCAACGAACACCGGGGAGCTGTTTTTT.

This clonotype has just a few counts. The chain has TRBV15 and TRBJ2-1; D is perhaps TRBD1 or TRBD2 (6 bases each). Germline loops: CDR1 LNHNV, CDR2 YYDKDF (reference sequence). V lost 0 bases and J lost 12, with 9 bases in between. The CDR3 contains 12 residues. CDR3 nucleotides: TGTGCCACCAGCAGAGATGGAGGGGGGCAGTTCTTC. The encoded protein is CATSRDGGGQFF.

This clonotype appeared a few times. This CDR3 reads CASSYSPGVYEQYF. CDR3 nucleotides: TGTGCCAGCAGTTACTCCCCTGGGGTCTACGAGCAGTACTTC. This chain connects TRBV6-5 to TRBJ2-7; D is unclear. V was pared by 0 bases and J by 3 bases, with 9 bases between. The CDR3 consists of 14 residues. Germline CDR1 MNHEY, CDR2 SVGAGI.

This clonotype came up a few times. The chain has TRBV6-5 and TRBJ2-3; TRBD2 matches at 10 bases. CDR1 and CDR2 from the germline V gene are MNHEY and SVGAGI. This CDR3 has 18 residues. Trimming removed 2 bases from V and 2 bases from J; junction bases left unmatched: 10. The CDR3 sequence is CASSYEGRTSGLTDTQYF. CDR3 DNA: TGTGCCAGCAGTTACGAAGGGAGGACTAGCGGACTCACAGATACGCAGTATTTT.

This clonotype occurred a few times. This chain links TRBV5-1 with TRBJ2-3; D possibly corresponds to TRBD1 (6 bases). The CDR3 covers 16 residues. V dropped 2 bases and J dropped 0 bases, with 13 bases sitting between them. Germline V gene sequence: CDR1 SGHRS, CDR2 YFSETQ. The CDR3 nucleotides are TGCGCCAGCAGCTTTAGGGGAACAGGGAGCACAGATACGCAGTATTTT. Translation gives CASSFRGTGSTDTQYF.

The rearrangement links TRBV2 to TRBJ1-4; D remains ambiguous. CDR1 and CDR2 from the germline V gene are SNHLY and FYNNEI. The CDR3 contains 14 residues. V lost 5 bases, J lost 5 bases, and 12 bases lay in between. In nucleotides, the CDR3 is TGTGCCAGCAGTTGGTCGGGCAACAATGAAAAACTGTTTTTT. Protein product: CASSWSGNNEKLFF. The full variable domain, its missing parts supplied by reference TRBV2 and TRBJ1-4, is EPEVTQTPSHQVTQMGQEVILRCVPISNHLYFYWYRQILGQKVEFLVSFYNNEISEKSEIFDDQFSVERPDGSNFTLKIRSTKLEDSAMYFCASSWSGNNEKLFFGSGTQLSVL.

This clonotype has a handful of counts. V and J are TRBV18 and TRBJ2-3; D is perhaps TRBD2 (6 bases). V dropped 6 bases and J dropped 3 bases, with 16 bases sitting between them. The CDR3 contains 15 residues. The V gene's germline CDR1 is KGHSH and CDR2 LQKENI. The CDR3 DNA reads as TGTGCCAGCTCCAGCGGACCCGGACTAACAGATACGCAGTATTTT. Protein: CASSSGPGLTDTQYF.

This clonotype was detected many times. The chain employs TRBV5-6 and TRBJ1-2; 9 positions match TRBD1. This CDR3 is 16 amino acids long. The J segment lost 3 bases and the V segment lost 4 bases, leaving 10 bases of the junction unmatched. The germline V gene has CDR1 SGHDT and CDR2 YYEEEE. The CDR3 is CASSPPLTGGYYGYTF. CDR3 bases: TGTGCCAGCAGCCCCCCCCTTACAGGGGGCTACTATGGCTACACCTTC.

This clonotype was seen ten or more times. The rearrangement links TRBV10-3 to TRBJ2-2; D ambiguous. V lost 2 bases, J lost 8 bases, and 12 bases lay in between. The CDR3 sequence is 14 residues long. The germline V gene has CDR1 ENHRY and CDR2 SYGVKD. Here the CDR3 DNA reads TGTGCCATCAGTGAGGGCGGCCCCAAAGGGGAGCTGTTTTTT. Amino acids: CAISEGGPKGELFF.

This clonotype was recorded a few times. This chain connects TRBV28 to TRBJ2-2; D is unresolved. The germline V and J ends were trimmed by 5 bases and 6 bases, with 10 bases remaining between them. The CDR3 totals 13 residues. Germline lookup yields CDR1 MDHEN and CDR2 SYDVKM. This CDR3 reads CASSPFSPGELFF. DNA of the CDR3: TGTGCCAGCAGTCCCTTTTCGCCCGGGGAGCTGTTTTTT.

This clonotype has only a few counts. The chain joins TRBV9 to TRBJ2-3; D is undetermined. CDR1 is SGDLS and CDR2 is YYNGEE in the germline V gene. This CDR3 comprises 15 residues. V lost 4 bases to trimming and J lost 6 bases, with 18 bases between them. CDR3 amino acids: CASSSHVGNGDTQYF. The CDR3, as DNA: TGTGCCAGCAGCTCACACGTGGGGAATGGGGATACGCAGTATTTT.

This clonotype was seen a few times. V and J are TRBV24-1 and TRBJ2-1, with 9 bases lining up with TRBD2. Germline-derived CDR1 and CDR2 are KGHDR and SFDVKD. Unmatched junction bases numbered 8, after V lost 6 bases and J lost 9 bases. CDR3 size: 14 residues. DNA for the CDR3: TGTGCCACCAGTCCCGGAGCGGGGGGCGGTGAGCAGTTCTTC. Protein product: CATSPGAGGGEQFF.

This clonotype appeared a few times. V is TRBV5-6 and J is TRBJ1-1; TRBD1 is a possible D gene (5 bases). CDR3 length: 15 residues. Trimming shortened V by 1 base and J by 1 base, and 11 bases separated the two germline ends. Germline V lookup: CDR1 SGHDT, CDR2 YYEEEE. CDR3 loop: CASSLPGASNTEAFF. CDR3 coding DNA: TGTGCCAGCAGCTTGCCCGGGGCATCGAACACTGAAGCTTTCTTT.

This clonotype was counted a few times. The CDR3 protein is CASSRGPNTEAFF. The CDR3, as DNA: TGCGCCAGCAGCCGGGGGCCGAACACTGAAGCTTTCTTT. The chain is built from TRBV4-1 and TRBJ1-1; tentatively, D is TRBD1 (6 bases). V was trimmed by 4 bases and J by 1 base, leaving 7 bases between them. In germline, CDR1 is MGHRA, CDR2 YSYEKL. This CDR3 has 13 amino acids.

This clonotype was seen more than once but under ten times. In DNA form, the CDR3 reads TGTGCCAGCAGTTTAAGAATGGGAAGCTATGGCTACACCTTC. Amino acid sequence: CASSLRMGSYGYTF. This chain uses TRBV12-3 or TRBV12-4 with TRBJ1-2; no reliable D call. The V end lost 2 bases, the J end lost 4 bases, and 11 bases lay between the germline ends. CDR3 length equals 14 residues.

This chain links TRBV5-1 with TRBJ2-3; 9 nucleotides match TRBD1. CDR3 size: 15 residues. After removal of 1 base from V and 3 bases from J, the junction contained 3 bases not matched to a gene. CDR1 is SGHRS, CDR2 YFSETQ, per germline. CDR3 region: CASSLPGQGTDTQYF. The CDR3 region has the DNA TGCGCCAGCAGCTTGCCGGGACAGGGAACAGATACGCAGTATTTT. Together with reference TRBV5-1 and TRBJ2-3, the CDR3 gives the full variable domain: KAGVTQTPRYLIKTRGQQVTLSCSPISGHRSVSWYQQTPGQGLQFLFEYFSETQRNKGNFPGRFSGRQFSNSRSEMNVSTLELGDSALYLCASSLPGQGTDTQYFGPGTRLTVL.

This chain links TRBV2 with TRBJ2-3, with TRBD2 identical over 9 bases. The J segment lost 4 bases and the V segment lost 2 bases, leaving 10 bases of the junction unmatched. CDR3 length: 17 amino acids. Germline V gene lookup returns CDR1 SNHLY and CDR2 FYNNEI. This chain's CDR3 is CASSESRLAGLPDTQYF. The CDR3 DNA reads as TGTGCCAGCAGTGAAAGTAGGCTAGCGGGGTTGCCAGATACGCAGTATTTT.